Listed here are 3 T cell receptor beta chains from one sample, sequenced in a study of blood T cell repertoires in COVID-19. The method was immunoSEQ multiplex PCR; TCRdb's version includes in-frame clones alone and lacks a portion of them. The sample lists about 310,000 clones, 90% seen once, with roughly 1% in the top ten. Material: peripheral blood. The source of these receptors is a woman in her 40s with COVID-19, enrolled during active disease.

This clone turned up a few times. The chain has TRBV10-1 and TRBJ1-1; TRBD1 matches at 10 bases. This CDR3 spans 13 amino acids. The germline V gene has CDR1 WNHNN and CDR2 SYGVQD (reference sequence). V was clipped by 6 bases and J by 11 bases; unmatched bases: 9. The CDR3 region is CASSPGQGKRAFF. The DNA of the CDR3 is TGCGCCAGCAGCCCGGGACAGGGGAAGAGGGCTTTCTTT.

In DNA, the CDR3 is TGCGCCAGCAGCTTGGGGCATACAGGGGCTGAAGAAAAACTGTTTTTT. This encodes CASSLGHTGAEEKLFF. This rearrangement joins TRBV5-1 to TRBJ1-4, with TRBD1 matching 7 bases. The CDR3 runs to 16 residues. In germline, CDR1 is SGHRS, CDR2 YFSETQ. V lost 0 bases, J lost 8 bases, and 10 bases stayed unmatched.

This sequence joins TRBV7-2 and TRBJ2-3, with TRBD2 matching 7 bases. V dropped 2 bases and J dropped 0; count of bases not matched to a gene: 14. This CDR3 region has 19 residues. CDR1 is SGHTA, CDR2 FQGNSA, per germline. This CDR3 is CASSLYRITTSLSTDTQYF. Here the CDR3 DNA reads TGTGCCAGCAGCTTATACAGGATTACGACTAGCCTTAGCACAGATACGCAGTATTTT. The full variable domain, rest sourced from reference TRBV7-2 and TRBJ2-3, is GAGVSQSPSNKVTEKGKDVELRCDPISGHTALYWYRQSLGQGLEFLIYFQGNSAPDKSGLPSDRFSAERTGGSVSTLTIQRTQQEDSAVYLCASSLYRITTSLSTDTQYFGPGTRLTVL.